The TCR beta chain described here comes from a study of T cell clonotyping in hematopoietic cell transplantation. Recipient blood drawn about 28 days pretransplant and days 30, 100, 180 after. This CDR3 has 11 residues. V was pared by 4 bases and J by 8 bases, with 9 bases between. CDR1 and CDR2 from the germline V gene are GTSNPN and SVGIG (reference sequence). Produced via immunoSEQ multiplex PCR; TCRdb's table is partial and in-frame only. The data hold about 6,700 clones, with over 35% observed a single time. Notes on the study in general: After transplant, recipient diversity fell while pathologically expanded clonotypes grew through day 180. At the given depth, recipient repertoires were over 95% de novo clonotypes. Graft donor and pretransplant recipient Inverse Simpson Index values predicted broader posttransplant TCR diversity.

Worth noting for this clone: What it binds is not known.

The sequencing used peripheral blood mononuclear cells, collected 30 days after allogeneic stem cell transplant. The rearrangement joins TRBV30 to TRBJ2-1, with D unclear. The TCR originated in a female patient between 55 and 75 years old who had an allogeneic stem cell transplant, so the T cells may come from the graft donor. Some clones in this sample may be carry-over from other donors' samples. This chain's CDR3 is CAWTSRDEQFF. The CDR3 DNA sequence: TGTGCCTGGACTTCCCGGGATGAGCAGTTCTTC.